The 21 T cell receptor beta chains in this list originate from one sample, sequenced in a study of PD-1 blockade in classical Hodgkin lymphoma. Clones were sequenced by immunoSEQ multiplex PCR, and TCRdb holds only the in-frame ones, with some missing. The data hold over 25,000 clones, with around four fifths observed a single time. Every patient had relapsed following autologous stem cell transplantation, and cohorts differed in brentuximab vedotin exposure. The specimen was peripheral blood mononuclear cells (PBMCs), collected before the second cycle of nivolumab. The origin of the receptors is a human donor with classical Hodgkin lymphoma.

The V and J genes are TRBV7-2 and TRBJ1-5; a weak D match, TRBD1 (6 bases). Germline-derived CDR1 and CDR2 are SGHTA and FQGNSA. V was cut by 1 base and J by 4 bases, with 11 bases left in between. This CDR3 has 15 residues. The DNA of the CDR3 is TGTGCCAGCAGCTTAGGGGGGGCATGGAATCAGCCCCAGCATTTT. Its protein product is CASSLGGAWNQPQHF.

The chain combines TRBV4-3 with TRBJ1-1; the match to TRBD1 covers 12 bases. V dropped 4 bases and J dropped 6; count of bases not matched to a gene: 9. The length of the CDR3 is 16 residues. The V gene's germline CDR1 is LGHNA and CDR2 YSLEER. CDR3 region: CASSPDGTGGTAEAFF. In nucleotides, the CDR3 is TGCGCCAGCAGCCCCGATGGGACAGGGGGCACGGCTGAAGCTTTCTTT.

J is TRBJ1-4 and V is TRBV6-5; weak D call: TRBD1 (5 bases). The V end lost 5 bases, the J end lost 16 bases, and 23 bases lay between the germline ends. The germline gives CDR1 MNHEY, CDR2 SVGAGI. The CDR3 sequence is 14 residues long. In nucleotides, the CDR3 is TGTGCCAGCAGTGCGTCCAGCCGGGGGGAAGCGGCGTTTTTT. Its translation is CASSASSRGEAAFF.

CDR3 nucleotides: TGTGCCAGCTCACTTGACAGAGATCAGCCCCAGCATTTT. It codes for CASSLDRDQPQHF. The genes are TRBV18 and TRBJ1-5; D is perhaps TRBD1 (5 bases). This CDR3 region has 13 residues. V lost 4 bases and J lost 5, with 9 bases in between. Germline V gene data show CDR1 as KGHSH and CDR2 as LQKENI.

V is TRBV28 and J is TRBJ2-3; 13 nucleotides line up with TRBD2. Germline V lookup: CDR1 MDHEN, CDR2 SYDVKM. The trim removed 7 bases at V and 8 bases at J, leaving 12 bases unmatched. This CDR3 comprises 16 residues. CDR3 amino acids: CASIGTSGNEGGTQYF. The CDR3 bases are TGTGCCAGCATAGGGACTAGCGGGAACGAGGGGGGTACGCAGTATTTT.

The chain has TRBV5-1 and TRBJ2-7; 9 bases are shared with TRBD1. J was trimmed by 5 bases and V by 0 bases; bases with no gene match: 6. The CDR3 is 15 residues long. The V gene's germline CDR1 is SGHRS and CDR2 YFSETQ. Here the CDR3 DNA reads TGCGCCAGCAGCTTGGTCTGGACAGGGGAGGACGAGCAGTACTTC. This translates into CASSLVWTGEDEQYF.

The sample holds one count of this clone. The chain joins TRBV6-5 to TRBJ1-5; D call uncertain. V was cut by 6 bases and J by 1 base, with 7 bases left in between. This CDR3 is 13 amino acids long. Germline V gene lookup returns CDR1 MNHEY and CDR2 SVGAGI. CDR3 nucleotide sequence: TGTGCCAGCAGCCGCTGGAGCAATCAGCCCCAGCATTTT. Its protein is CASSRWSNQPQHF.

This chain's CDR3 is CASSLGLTEAFF. The CDR3 region has the DNA TGTGCCAGCAGCTTGGGCCTCACTGAAGCTTTCTTT. V and J are TRBV5-8 and TRBJ1-1; D uncertain. The CDR3 runs to 12 residues. Germline V gene lookup returns CDR1 SGHTS and CDR2 YDEGEE. Trimming left V 0 bases short and J 4 bases short, with 4 bases between.

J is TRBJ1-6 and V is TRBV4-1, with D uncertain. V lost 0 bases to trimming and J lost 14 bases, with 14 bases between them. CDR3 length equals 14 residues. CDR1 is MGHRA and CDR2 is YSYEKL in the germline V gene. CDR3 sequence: CASSQDGRTLSLHF. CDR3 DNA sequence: TGCGCCAGCAGCCAAGATGGGCGGACCTTGTCCCTCCACTTT.

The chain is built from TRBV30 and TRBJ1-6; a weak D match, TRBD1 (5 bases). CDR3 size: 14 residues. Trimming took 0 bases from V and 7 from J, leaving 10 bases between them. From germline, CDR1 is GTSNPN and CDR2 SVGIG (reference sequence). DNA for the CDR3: TGTGCCTGGAGTGTCGGGGGGGAAAATTCACCCCTCCACTTT. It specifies CAWSVGGENSPLHF.

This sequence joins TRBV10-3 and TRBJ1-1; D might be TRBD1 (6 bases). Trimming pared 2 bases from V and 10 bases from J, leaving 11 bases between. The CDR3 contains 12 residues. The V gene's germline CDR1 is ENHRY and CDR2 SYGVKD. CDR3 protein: CAISEPGAIAFF. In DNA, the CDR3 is TGTGCCATCAGTGAGCCAGGGGCGATAGCTTTCTTT.

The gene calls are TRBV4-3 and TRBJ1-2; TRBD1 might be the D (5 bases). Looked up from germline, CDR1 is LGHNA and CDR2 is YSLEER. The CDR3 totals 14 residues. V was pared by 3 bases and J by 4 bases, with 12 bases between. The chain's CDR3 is CASSQGEVGYGYTF. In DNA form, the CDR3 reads TGCGCCAGCAGCCAGGGGGAGGTCGGCTATGGCTACACCTTC.

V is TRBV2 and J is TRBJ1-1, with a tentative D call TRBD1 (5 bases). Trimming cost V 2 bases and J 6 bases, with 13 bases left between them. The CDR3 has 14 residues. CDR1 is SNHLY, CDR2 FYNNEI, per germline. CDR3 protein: CASSETREPPEAFF. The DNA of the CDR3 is TGTGCCAGCAGTGAAACCAGGGAACCCCCTGAAGCTTTCTTT.

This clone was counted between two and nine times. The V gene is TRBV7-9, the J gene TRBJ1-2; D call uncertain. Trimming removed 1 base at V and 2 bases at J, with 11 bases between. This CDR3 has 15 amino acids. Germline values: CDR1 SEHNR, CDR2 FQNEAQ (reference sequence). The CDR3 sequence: CASSLVPTVNYGYTF. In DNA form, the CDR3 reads TGTGCCAGCAGCTTAGTACCAACCGTAAACTATGGCTACACCTTC.

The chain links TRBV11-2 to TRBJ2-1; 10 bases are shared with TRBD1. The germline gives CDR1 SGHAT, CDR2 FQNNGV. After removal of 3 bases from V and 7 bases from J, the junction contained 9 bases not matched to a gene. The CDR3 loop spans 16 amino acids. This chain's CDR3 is CASSFGTGDVRNEQFF. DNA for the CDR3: TGTGCCAGCAGCTTTGGGACAGGGGACGTGAGGAATGAGCAGTTCTTC.

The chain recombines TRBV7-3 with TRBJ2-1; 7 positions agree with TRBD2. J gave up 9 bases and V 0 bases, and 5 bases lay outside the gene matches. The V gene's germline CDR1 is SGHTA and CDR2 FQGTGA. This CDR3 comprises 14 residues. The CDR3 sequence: CASSLTGGPVEQFF. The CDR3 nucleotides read TGTGCCAGCAGCTTAACGGGAGGGCCGGTTGAGCAGTTCTTC.

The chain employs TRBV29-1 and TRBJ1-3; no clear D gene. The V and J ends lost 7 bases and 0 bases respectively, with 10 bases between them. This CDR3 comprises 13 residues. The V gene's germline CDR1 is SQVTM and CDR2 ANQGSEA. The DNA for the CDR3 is TGCAGCGCCCAAAGTTTCTCTGGAAACACCATATATTTT. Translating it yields CSAQSFSGNTIYF.

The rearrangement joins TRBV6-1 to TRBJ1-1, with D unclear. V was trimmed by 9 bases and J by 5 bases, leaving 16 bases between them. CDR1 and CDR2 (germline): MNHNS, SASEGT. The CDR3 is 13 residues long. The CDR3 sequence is CASRKEVGTEAFF. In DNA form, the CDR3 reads TGTGCCAGTCGGAAGGAAGTGGGAACTGAAGCTTTCTTT.

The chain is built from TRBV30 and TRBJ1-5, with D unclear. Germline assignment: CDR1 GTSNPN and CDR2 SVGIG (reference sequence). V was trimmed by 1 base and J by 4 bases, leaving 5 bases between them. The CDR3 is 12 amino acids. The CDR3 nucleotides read TGTGCCTGGAGTGGTGGGAATCAGCCCCAGCATTTT. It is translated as CAWSGGNQPQHF.

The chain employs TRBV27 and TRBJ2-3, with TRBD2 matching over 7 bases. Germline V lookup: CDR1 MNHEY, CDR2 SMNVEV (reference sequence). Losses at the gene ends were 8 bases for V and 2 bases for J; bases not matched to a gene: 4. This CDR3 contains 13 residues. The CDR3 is CASAGAYTDTQYF. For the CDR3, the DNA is TGTGCCAGCGCGGGAGCGTACACAGATACGCAGTATTTT.

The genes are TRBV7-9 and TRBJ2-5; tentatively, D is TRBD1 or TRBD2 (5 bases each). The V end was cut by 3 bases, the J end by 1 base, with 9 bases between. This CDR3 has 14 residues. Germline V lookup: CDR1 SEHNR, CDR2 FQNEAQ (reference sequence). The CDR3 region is CASSLNGGQETQYF. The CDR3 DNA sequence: TGTGCCAGCAGCTTGAATGGGGGCCAAGAGACCCAGTACTTC.